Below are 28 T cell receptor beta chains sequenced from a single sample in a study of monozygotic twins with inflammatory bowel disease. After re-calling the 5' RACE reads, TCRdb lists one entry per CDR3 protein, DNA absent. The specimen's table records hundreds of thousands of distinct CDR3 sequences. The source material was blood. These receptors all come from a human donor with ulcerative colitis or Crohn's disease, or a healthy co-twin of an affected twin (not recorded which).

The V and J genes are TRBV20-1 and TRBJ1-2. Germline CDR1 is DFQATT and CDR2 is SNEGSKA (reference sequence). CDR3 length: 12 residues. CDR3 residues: CSATLRGDGYTF.

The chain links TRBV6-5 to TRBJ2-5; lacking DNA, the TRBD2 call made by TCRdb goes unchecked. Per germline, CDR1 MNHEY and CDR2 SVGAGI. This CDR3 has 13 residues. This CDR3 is CASIYRAQETQYF.

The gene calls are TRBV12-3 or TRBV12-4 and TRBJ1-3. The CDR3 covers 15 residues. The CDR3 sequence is CASSLIRNSGNTIYF.

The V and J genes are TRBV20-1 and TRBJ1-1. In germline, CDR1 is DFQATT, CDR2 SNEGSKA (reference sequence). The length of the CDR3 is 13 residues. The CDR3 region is CSAPDPTGTEAFF.

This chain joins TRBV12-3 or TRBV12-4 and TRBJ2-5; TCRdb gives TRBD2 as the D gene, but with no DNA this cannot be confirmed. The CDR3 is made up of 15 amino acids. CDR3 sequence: CASSLGAGTSGTQYF.

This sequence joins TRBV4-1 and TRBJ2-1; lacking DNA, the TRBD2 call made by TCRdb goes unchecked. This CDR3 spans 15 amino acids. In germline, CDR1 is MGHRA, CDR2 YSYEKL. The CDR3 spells CASSQAAVAGNEQFF.

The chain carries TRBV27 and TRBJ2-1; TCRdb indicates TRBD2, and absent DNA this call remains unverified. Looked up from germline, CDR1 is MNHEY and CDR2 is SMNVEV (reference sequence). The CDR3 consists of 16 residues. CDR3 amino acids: CASTFSSGSSYNEQFF.

CDR3 amino acids: CASRDSGGDTQYF. The rearrangement joins TRBV25-1 to TRBJ2-3; TCRdb proposes TRBD2, but this gene call is untestable without DNA. The CDR3 has 13 amino acids. Germline CDR1 is MGHDK and CDR2 is SYGVNS.

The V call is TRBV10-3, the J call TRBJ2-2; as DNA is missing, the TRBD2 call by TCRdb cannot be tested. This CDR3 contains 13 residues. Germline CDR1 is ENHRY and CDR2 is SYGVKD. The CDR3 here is CAIRTSGGGELFF.

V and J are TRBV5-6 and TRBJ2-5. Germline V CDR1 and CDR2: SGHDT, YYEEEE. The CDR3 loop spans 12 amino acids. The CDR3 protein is CASSSLRGTQYF.

The CDR3 sequence is CAISESMSSVGGRGEAFF. The chain carries TRBV10-3 and TRBJ1-1; TCRdb returns TRBD1, unconfirmable since there is no DNA. The CDR3 contains 18 residues. Germline values: CDR1 ENHRY, CDR2 SYGVKD.

CDR3 protein: CASRGLGKLFF. The genes are TRBV7-9 and TRBJ1-4. Germline V CDR1 and CDR2: SEHNR, FQNEAQ (reference sequence). The CDR3 has 11 amino acids.

CDR3 amino acids: CASSLGGIPNYGYTF. The chain combines TRBV7-8 with TRBJ1-2. Germline-derived CDR1 and CDR2 are SGHVS and FQNEAQ. CDR3 size: 15 residues.

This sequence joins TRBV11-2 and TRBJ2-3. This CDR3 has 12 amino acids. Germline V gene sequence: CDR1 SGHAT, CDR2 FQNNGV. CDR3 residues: CASSPQSDTQYF.

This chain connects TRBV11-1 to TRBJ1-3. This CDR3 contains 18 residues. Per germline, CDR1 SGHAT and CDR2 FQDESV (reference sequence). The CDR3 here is CASSPTSAGLFSGNTIYF.

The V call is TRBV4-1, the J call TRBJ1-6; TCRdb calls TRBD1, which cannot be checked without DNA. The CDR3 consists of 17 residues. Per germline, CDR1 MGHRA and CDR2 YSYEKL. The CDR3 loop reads CASIQEAGGLNNSPLHF.

The CDR3 loop reads CSARVTSGGYNEQFF. The rearrangement joins TRBV20-1 to TRBJ2-1; TCRdb returns TRBD2, unconfirmable since there is no DNA. The CDR3 is 15 amino acids. Germline CDR1 reads DFQATT; CDR2 reads SNEGSKA (reference sequence).

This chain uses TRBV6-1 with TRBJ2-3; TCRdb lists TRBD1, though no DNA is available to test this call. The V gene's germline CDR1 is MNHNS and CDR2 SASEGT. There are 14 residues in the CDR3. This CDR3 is CASRRLGVTDTQYF.

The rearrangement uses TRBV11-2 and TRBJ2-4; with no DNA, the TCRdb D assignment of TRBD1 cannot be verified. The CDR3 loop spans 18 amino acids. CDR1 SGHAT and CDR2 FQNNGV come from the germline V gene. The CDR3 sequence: CASSSRDNLGLAKNIQYF. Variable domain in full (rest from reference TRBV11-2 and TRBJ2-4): EAGVAQSPRYKIIEKRQSVAFWCNPISGHATLYWYQQILGQGPKLLIQFQNNGVVDDSQLPKDRFSAERLKGVDSTLKIQPAKLEDSAVYLCASSSRDNLGLAKNIQYFGAGTRLSVL.

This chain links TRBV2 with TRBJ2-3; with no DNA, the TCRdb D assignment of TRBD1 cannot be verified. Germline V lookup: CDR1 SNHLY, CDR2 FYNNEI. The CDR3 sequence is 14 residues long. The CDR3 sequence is CASMGPGITDTQYF.

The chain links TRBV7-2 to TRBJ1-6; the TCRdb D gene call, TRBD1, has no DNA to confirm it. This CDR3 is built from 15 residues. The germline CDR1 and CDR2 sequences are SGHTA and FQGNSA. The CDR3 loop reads CASSVRTVHNSPLHF.

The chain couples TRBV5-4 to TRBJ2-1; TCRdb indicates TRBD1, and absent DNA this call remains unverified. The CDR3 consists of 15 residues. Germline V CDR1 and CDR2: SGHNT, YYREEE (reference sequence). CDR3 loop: CASAGSPSSYNEQFF.

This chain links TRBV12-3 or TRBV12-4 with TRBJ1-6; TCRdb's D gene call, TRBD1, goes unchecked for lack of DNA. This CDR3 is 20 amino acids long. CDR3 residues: CASSSRLDRGVVRDNSPLHF.

The CDR3 is CASRFGDYEQYF. The J gene is TRBJ2-7, the V gene TRBV5-6. CDR3 length: 12 amino acids. In germline, CDR1 is SGHDT, CDR2 YYEEEE.

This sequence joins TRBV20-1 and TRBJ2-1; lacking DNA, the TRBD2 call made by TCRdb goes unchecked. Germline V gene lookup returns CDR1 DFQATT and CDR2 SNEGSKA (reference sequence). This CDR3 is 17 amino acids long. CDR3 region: CSAERLAGVRSYNEQFF.

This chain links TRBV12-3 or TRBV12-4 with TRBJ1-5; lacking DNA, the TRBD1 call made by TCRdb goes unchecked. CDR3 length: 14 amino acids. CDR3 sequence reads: CASSLDRGGQPQHF.

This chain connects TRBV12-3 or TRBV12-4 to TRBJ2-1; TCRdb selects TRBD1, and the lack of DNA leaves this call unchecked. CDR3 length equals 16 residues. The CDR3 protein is CASSPGSGGPYNEQFF.

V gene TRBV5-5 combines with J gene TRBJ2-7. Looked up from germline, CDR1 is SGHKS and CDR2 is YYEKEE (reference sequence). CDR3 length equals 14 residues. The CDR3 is CASSLVSTNYEQYF.